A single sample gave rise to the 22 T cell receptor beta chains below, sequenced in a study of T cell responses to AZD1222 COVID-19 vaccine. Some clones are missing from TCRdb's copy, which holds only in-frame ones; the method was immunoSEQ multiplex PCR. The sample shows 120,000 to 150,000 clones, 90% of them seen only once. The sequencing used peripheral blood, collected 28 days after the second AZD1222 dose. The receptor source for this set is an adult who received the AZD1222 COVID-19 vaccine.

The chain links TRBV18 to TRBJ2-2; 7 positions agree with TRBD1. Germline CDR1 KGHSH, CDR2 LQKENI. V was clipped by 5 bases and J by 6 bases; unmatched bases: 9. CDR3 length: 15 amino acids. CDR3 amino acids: CASSSSTGSAGELFF. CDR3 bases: TGTGCCAGCTCATCTTCGACAGGGTCGGCCGGGGAGCTGTTTTTT.

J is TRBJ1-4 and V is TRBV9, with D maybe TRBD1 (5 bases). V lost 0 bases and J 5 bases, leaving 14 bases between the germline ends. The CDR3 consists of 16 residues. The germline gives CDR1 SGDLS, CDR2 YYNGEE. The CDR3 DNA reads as TGTGCCAGCAGCGTAGGAGGGGTCAGGTTGAATGAAAAACTGTTTTTT. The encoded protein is CASSVGGVRLNEKLFF.

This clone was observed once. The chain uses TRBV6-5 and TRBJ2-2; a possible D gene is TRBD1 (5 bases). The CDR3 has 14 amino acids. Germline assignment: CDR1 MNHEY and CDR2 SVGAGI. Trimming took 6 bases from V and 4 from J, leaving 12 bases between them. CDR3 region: CASRVDRLTGELFF. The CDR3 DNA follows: TGTGCCAGCAGGGTAGACAGACTCACCGGGGAGCTGTTTTTT.

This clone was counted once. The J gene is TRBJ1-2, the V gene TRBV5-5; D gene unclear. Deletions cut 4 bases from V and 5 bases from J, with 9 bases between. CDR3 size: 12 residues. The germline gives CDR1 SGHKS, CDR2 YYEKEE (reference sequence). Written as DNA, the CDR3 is TGTGCCAGCAGCGACATCAAATATGGCTACACCTTC. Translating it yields CASSDIKYGYTF.

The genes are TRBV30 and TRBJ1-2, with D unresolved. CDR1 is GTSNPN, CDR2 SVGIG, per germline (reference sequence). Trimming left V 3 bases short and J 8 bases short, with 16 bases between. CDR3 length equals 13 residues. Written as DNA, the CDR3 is TGTGCCTGGAGGAGGACCCTTAGGGAAGGCTACACCTTC. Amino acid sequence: CAWRRTLREGYTF.

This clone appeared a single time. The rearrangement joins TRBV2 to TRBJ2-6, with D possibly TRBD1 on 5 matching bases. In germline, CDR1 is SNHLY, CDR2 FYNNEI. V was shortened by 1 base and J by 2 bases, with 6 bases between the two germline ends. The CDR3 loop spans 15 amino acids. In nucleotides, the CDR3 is TGTGCCAGCAGTGAAGAAGGGGCTGGGGCCAACGTCCTGACTTTC. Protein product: CASSEEGAGANVLTF. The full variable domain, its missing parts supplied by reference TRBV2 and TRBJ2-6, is EPEVTQTPSHQVTQMGQEVILRCVPISNHLYFYWYRQILGQKVEFLVSFYNNEISEKSEIFDDQFSVERPDGSNFTLKIRSTKLEDSAMYFCASSEEGAGANVLTFGAGSRLTVL.

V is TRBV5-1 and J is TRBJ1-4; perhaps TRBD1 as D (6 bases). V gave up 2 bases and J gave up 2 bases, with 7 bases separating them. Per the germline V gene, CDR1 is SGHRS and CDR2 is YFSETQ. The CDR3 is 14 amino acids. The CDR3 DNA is TGCGCCAGCAGCTTTACAGGGACTAATGAAAAACTGTTTTTT. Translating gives CASSFTGTNEKLFF.

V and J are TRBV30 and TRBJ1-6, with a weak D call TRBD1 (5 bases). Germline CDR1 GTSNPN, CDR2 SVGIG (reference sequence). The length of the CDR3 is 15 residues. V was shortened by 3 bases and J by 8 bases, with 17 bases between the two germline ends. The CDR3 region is CAWRLGPGGDSPLHF. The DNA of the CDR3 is TGTGCCTGGAGGTTGGGACCCGGGGGAGATTCACCCCTCCACTTT.

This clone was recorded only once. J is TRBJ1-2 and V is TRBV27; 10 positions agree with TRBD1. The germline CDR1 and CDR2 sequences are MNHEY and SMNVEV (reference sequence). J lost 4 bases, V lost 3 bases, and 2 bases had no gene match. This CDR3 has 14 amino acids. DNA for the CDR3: TGTGCCAGCAGTTTGACAGGGGGCATCTATGGCTACACCTTC. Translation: CASSLTGGIYGYTF.

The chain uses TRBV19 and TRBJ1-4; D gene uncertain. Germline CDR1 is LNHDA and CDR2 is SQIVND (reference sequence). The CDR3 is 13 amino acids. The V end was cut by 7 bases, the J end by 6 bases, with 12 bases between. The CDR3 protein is CASTGRIDEKLFF. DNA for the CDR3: TGTGCCAGTACCGGACGGATCGATGAAAAACTGTTTTTT.

For the CDR3, the DNA is TGCGCCAGCAGCCCCAGCGGGATCGGCGGTGAGCAGTTCTTC. Protein: CASSPSGIGGEQFF. The chain joins TRBV10-1 to TRBJ2-1; 7 bases agree with TRBD2. Per the germline V gene, CDR1 is WNHNN and CDR2 is SYGVQD (reference sequence). V was clipped by 6 bases and J by 9 bases; unmatched bases: 11. The CDR3 length is 14 residues.

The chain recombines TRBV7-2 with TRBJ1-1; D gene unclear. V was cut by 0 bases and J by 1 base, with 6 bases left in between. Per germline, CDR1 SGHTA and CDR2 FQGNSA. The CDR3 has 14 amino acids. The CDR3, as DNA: TGTGCCAGCAGCTTAGCTAGAGGGAACACTGAAGCTTTCTTT. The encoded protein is CASSLARGNTEAFF. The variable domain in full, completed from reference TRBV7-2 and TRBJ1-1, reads GAGVSQSPSNKVTEKGKDVELRCDPISGHTALYWYRQSLGQGLEFLIYFQGNSAPDKSGLPSDRFSAERTGGSVSTLTIQRTQQEDSAVYLCASSLARGNTEAFFGQGTRLTVV.

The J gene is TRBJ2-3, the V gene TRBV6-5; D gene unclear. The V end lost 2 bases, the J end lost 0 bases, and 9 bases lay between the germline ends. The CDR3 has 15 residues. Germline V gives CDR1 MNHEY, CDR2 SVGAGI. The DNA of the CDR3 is TGTGCCAGCAGTTACCGAGGACGAAGCACAGATACGCAGTATTTT. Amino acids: CASSYRGRSTDTQYF.

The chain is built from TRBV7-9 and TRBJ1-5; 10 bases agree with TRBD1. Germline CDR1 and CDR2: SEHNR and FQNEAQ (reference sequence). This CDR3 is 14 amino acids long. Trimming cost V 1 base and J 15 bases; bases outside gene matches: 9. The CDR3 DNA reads TGTGCCAGCAGCTTAGAGGGACAGGGGAGGCCGATGCATTTT. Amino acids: CASSLEGQGRPMHF.

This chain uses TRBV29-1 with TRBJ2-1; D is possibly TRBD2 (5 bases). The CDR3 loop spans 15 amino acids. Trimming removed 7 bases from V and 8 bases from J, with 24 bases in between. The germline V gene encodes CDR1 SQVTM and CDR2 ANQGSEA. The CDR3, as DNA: TGCAGCGCGCGCCGAGGGTTGGGAGTCTCCGATGAGCAGTTCTTC. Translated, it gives CSARRGLGVSDEQFF.

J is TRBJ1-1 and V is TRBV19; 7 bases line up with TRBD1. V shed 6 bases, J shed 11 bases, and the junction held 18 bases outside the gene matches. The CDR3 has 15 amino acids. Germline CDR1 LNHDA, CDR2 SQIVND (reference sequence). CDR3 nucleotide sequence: TGTGCCAGTAGCAAAAGGGAGACAGGGTCCCCATCGGCTTTCTTT. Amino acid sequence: CASSKRETGSPSAFF.

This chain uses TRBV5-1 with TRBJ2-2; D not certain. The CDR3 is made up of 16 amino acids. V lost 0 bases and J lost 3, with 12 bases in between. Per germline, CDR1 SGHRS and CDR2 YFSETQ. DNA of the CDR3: TGCGCCAGCAGCTTGGTCCAGAGACCTTACACCGGGGAGCTGTTTTTT. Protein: CASSLVQRPYTGELFF.

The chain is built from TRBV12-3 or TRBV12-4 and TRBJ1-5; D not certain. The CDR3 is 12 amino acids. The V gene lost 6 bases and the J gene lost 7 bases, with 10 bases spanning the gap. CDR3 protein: CASSLEFQPQHF. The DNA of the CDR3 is TGTGCCAGCAGCCTTGAATTCCAGCCCCAGCATTTT.

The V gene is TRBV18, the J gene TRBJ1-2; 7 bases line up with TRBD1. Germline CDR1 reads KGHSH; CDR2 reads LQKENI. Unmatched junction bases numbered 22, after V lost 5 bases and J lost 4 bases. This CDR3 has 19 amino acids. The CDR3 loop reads CASSATRDSLSKGLYGYTF. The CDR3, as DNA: TGTGCCAGCTCAGCCACCCGGGACAGTCTCTCTAAGGGCCTCTATGGCTACACCTTC.

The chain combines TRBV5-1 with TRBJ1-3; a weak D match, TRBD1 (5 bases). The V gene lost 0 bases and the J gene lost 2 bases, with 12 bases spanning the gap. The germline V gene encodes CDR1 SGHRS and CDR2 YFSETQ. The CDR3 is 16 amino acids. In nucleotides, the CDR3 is TGCGCCAGCAGCTTGGCCTCGACAGCTACTGGAAACACCATATATTTT. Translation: CASSLASTATGNTIYF.

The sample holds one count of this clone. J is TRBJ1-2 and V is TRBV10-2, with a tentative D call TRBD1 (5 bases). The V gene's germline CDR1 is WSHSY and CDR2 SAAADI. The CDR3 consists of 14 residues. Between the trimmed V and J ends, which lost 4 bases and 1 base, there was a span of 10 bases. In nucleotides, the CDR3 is TGCGCCAGCAGTGGTGGGACGGTTAACTATGGCTACACCTTC. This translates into CASSGGTVNYGYTF.

Written as DNA, the CDR3 is TGTGCCAGCAACCCAGGGGAGACCTACGAGCAGTACTTC. It yields the protein CASNPGETYEQYF. The rearrangement uses TRBV2 and TRBJ2-7; D might be TRBD1 (6 bases). This CDR3 is 13 amino acids long. The germline gives CDR1 SNHLY, CDR2 FYNNEI. The V gene lost 7 bases and the J gene lost 2 bases, with 12 bases spanning the gap.